Sequencing of this T cell receptor beta chain was carried out in a study of T cell responses to AZD1222 COVID-19 vaccine. Findings and limits, study-wide: There were mostly white British donors and more females than males, and clonal diversity was possibly underestimated. Baseline seropositives among AZD1222 recipients totaled only 5 to 7.

Worth noting for this clone: Antigen specificity is unknown.

The method was immunoSEQ multiplex PCR; TCRdb's version includes in-frame clones alone and lacks a portion of them. The data show about 50,000 clones, with roughly 85% seen just once and roughly a fifth held by the top ten. The TCR originated in an adult in good health. The sample in question was peripheral blood, obtained on day 0 of MenACWY control vaccination.

The CDR3 is CASKREGQANTEAFF. DNA of the CDR3: TGCGCCAGCAAGCGGGAGGGGCAGGCTAACACTGAAGCTTTCTTT. The genes are TRBV5-1 and TRBJ1-1, with a weak D call TRBD1 (5 bases). The CDR3 loop spans 15 amino acids. V was clipped by 6 bases and J by 2 bases, with 17 bases between them. CDR1 is SGHRS, CDR2 YFSETQ, per germline.